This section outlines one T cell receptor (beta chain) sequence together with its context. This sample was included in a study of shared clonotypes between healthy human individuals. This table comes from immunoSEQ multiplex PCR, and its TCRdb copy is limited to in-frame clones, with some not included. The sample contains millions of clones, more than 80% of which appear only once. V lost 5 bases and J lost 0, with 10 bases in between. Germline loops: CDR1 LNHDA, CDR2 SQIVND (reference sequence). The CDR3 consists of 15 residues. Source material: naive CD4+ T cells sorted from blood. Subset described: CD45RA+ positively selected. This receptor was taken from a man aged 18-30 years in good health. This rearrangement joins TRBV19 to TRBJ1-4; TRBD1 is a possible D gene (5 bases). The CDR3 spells CASSPGTATNEKLFF. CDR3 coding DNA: TGTGCCAGTAGTCCGGGGACGGCAACTAATGAAAAACTGTTTTTT.